Shown below are 20 T cell receptor beta chains from a single sample sequenced in a study of early T cells in non-severe SARS-CoV-2 infection. Each CDR3 protein is one row after TCRdb ran MiXCR on the 5' RACE reads. The sample lists about 77,000 distinct CDR3 sequences, about 15% occurring once. Material for sequencing was whole blood. These receptors originate from an adult who was a healthcare worker with PCR-confirmed SARS-CoV-2 infection or an uninfected control (not recorded which).

This clonotype showed up just a few times. CDR3 in DNA: TGTGCCAGTACCCCGGGACAGGGAAGCAATCAGCCCCAGCATTTT. Translating it yields CASTPGQGSNQPQHF. The V call is TRBV19, the J call TRBJ1-5, with 9 bases matching TRBD1. CDR3 length: 15 residues. With V trimmed by 7 bases and J by 1 base, 5 bases remained unmatched. The germline CDR1 and CDR2 sequences are LNHDA and SQIVND (reference sequence).

The chain has TRBV6-5 and TRBJ2-6, with a tentative D call TRBD1 (6 bases). Looked up from germline, CDR1 is MNHEY and CDR2 is SVGAGI. V gave up 0 bases and J gave up 4 bases, with 10 bases separating them. There are 16 residues in the CDR3. The CDR3 sequence: CASSYSSGAGANVLTF. The CDR3 coding sequence is TGTGCCAGCAGTTACTCGTCAGGGGCCGGGGCCAACGTCCTGACTTTC.

The rearrangement links TRBV29-1 to TRBJ2-3, with 14 bases lining up with TRBD2. Germline CDR1 SQVTM, CDR2 ANQGSEA. J was trimmed by 5 bases and V by 7 bases; bases with no gene match: 8. This CDR3 is built from 15 residues. The CDR3 bases are TGCAGCGCTAGGGGGACTAGCGGGAGTTTAGATACGCAGTATTTT. Translating gives CSARGTSGSLDTQYF.

The gene calls are TRBV11-2 and TRBJ1-3, with a tentative D call TRBD1 (5 bases). Trimming cost V 5 bases and J 4 bases, with 18 bases left between them. This CDR3 spans 16 amino acids. The germline V gene has CDR1 SGHAT and CDR2 FQNNGV. The CDR3 DNA sequence: TGTGCCAGCAGCACAGGACGAAGGCTAGTGGGAAACACCATATATTTT. Translation: CASSTGRRLVGNTIYF.

In this sample, this clonotype turned up many times. The chain uses TRBV11-2 and TRBJ2-5, with 7 bases aligning to TRBD2. V lost 5 bases to trimming and J lost 2 bases; unmatched junction nucleotides: 8. The germline gives CDR1 SGHAT, CDR2 FQNNGV. The CDR3 consists of 15 residues. In DNA form, the CDR3 reads TGTGCCAGCAGCCCCCGGGACTACAGACAAGAGACCCAGTACTTC. It specifies CASSPRDYRQETQYF.

This chain uses TRBV7-9 with TRBJ2-1; 7 nucleotides align to TRBD2. Germline CDR1 is SEHNR and CDR2 is FQNEAQ (reference sequence). J gave up 9 bases and V 3 bases, and 2 bases lay outside the gene matches. This CDR3 has 12 residues. CDR3 sequence (DNA): TGTGCCAGCAGCTTCGCTAGCGGTGAGCAGTTCTTC. It is translated as CASSFASGEQFF.

This clonotype was counted a few times. The V gene is TRBV5-5, the J gene TRBJ1-2, with TRBD1 as a possible D gene (6 bases). V shed 0 bases and J shed 2 bases, with 8 bases lying between them. The germline V gene encodes CDR1 SGHKS and CDR2 YYEKEE (reference sequence). The CDR3 sequence is 14 residues long. CDR3 region: CASSLAGQNYGYTF. The CDR3 nucleotides read TGTGCCAGCAGCTTGGCAGGACAGAACTATGGCTACACCTTC. Looking up the rest from reference TRBV5-5 and TRBJ1-2 gives the full variable domain: DAGVTQSPTHLIKTRGQQVTLRCSPISGHKSVSWYQQVLGQGPQFIFQYYEKEERGRGNFPDRFSARQFPNYSSELNVNALLLGDSALYLCASSLAGQNYGYTFGSGTRLTVV.

The table lists this clonotype with a few counts. This rearrangement joins TRBV9 to TRBJ2-7; unclear D gene. The CDR3 runs 14 residues. Germline assignment: CDR1 SGDLS and CDR2 YYNGEE. Trimming removed 4 bases at V and 1 base at J, with 12 bases between. CDR3 sequence: CASSPGVQSYEQYF. The CDR3 DNA is TGTGCCAGCAGCCCCGGAGTCCAGTCCTACGAGCAGTACTTC. Using reference TRBV9 and TRBJ2-7 for the parts outside the CDR3, the full variable domain is DSGVTQTPKHLITATGQRVTLRCSPRSGDLSVYWYQQSLDQGLQFLIQYYNGEERAKGNILERFSAQQFPDLHSELNLSSLELGDSALYFCASSPGVQSYEQYFGPGTRLTVT.

This chain joins TRBV7-9 and TRBJ2-7; 10 bases match TRBD1. Per germline, CDR1 SEHNR and CDR2 FQNEAQ (reference sequence). The ends lost 1 base at V and 3 bases at J; junction bases unmatched: 3. This CDR3 is built from 15 residues. CDR3 sequence (DNA): TGTGCCAGCAGCTTAGGACAGGGGGCGGTCTACGAGCAGTACTTC. It is translated as CASSLGQGAVYEQYF.

The chain is built from TRBV28 and TRBJ1-2, with no clear D. V was trimmed by 6 bases and J by 2 bases, leaving 13 bases between them. The CDR3 runs 14 residues. Germline lookup yields CDR1 MDHEN and CDR2 SYDVKM. CDR3 loop: CASSPLGMNYGYTF. The CDR3 nucleotides read TGTGCCAGCAGCCCCCTCGGGATGAACTATGGCTACACCTTC.

The sample holds many counts of this clonotype. The chain recombines TRBV5-1 with TRBJ2-7; D gene uncertain. The V and J ends lost 2 bases and 7 bases respectively, with 10 bases between them. The CDR3 has 12 amino acids. Germline CDR1 and CDR2: SGHRS and YFSETQ. CDR3 sequence reads: CASSFGLEEQYF. As DNA, the CDR3 is TGCGCCAGCAGCTTCGGCTTAGAAGAGCAGTACTTC.

This clonotype appeared many times. The gene calls are TRBV28 and TRBJ1-2; D perhaps matches TRBD1 (6 bases). This CDR3 comprises 15 residues. The V and J ends lost 5 bases and 8 bases respectively, with 21 bases between them. In germline, CDR1 is MDHEN, CDR2 SYDVKM. The CDR3 bases are TGTGCCAGCAGTGCCCAGACGGCAGGGGAGGAAGGCTACACCTTC. Translating gives CASSAQTAGEEGYTF.

The V and J genes are TRBV11-2 and TRBJ2-5; TRBD1 agrees at 10 bases. This CDR3 has 15 residues. V was pared by 3 bases and J by 5 bases, with 6 bases of the junction left unmatched. CDR1 SGHAT and CDR2 FQNNGV come from the germline V gene. The DNA of the CDR3 is TGTGCCAGCAGCTTCGACAGGGGGCTCAGGGAGACCCAGTACTTC. Amino acids: CASSFDRGLRETQYF.

V is TRBV7-3 and J is TRBJ2-7; 8 bases line up with TRBD2. There are 15 residues in the CDR3. The V and J ends lost 2 bases and 3 bases, in that order; junction bases with no gene match: 6. Per germline, CDR1 SGHTA and CDR2 FQGTGA. The CDR3 protein is CASSLFGGRSYEQYF. CDR3 sequence (DNA): TGTGCCAGCAGCTTATTCGGCGGGAGGAGCTACGAGCAGTACTTC.

This chain joins TRBV6-1 and TRBJ1-1; TRBD1 might be the D (5 bases). V was trimmed by 2 bases and J by 4 bases, leaving 17 bases between them. CDR3 length: 16 amino acids. Germline CDR1 MNHNS, CDR2 SASEGT. CDR3 region: CASSERGGLLPTEAFF. The CDR3 DNA reads as TGTGCCAGCAGTGAACGGGGGGGACTCCTCCCCACTGAAGCTTTCTTT.

This clonotype was found a few times. The chain links TRBV6-5 to TRBJ2-3, with unresolved D. CDR1 MNHEY and CDR2 SVGAGI come from the germline V gene. The CDR3 totals 14 residues. Between the trimmed V and J ends, which lost 5 bases and 2 bases, there was a span of 11 bases. The CDR3 reads CASSPSTATDTQYF. As DNA, the CDR3 is TGTGCCAGCAGTCCGTCAACAGCCACAGATACGCAGTATTTT.

This chain uses TRBV11-2 with TRBJ2-3; 7 bases are a match to TRBD2. Trimming at V came to 5 bases and at J to 2 bases, leaving 7 bases not matched to a gene. Looked up from germline, CDR1 is SGHAT and CDR2 is FQNNGV. This CDR3 is built from 15 residues. The CDR3 is CASSPGGLPTDTQYF. The CDR3 bases are TGTGCCAGCAGCCCTGGGGGACTACCCACAGATACGCAGTATTTT.

This clonotype was counted between two and nine times. The V call is TRBV6-5, the J call TRBJ2-3; no clear D. The CDR3 runs to 13 residues. In germline, CDR1 is MNHEY, CDR2 SVGAGI. The V and J ends lost 2 bases and 2 bases respectively, with 5 bases between them. This CDR3 reads CASSYAPTDTQYF. The DNA of the CDR3 is TGTGCCAGCAGTTACGCCCCCACAGATACGCAGTATTTT.

This clonotype was counted a few times. The rearrangement joins TRBV5-1 to TRBJ2-1; D is perhaps TRBD1 or TRBD2 (6 bases each). The CDR3 sequence is 15 residues long. CDR1 SGHRS and CDR2 YFSETQ come from the germline V gene. Trimming stripped 1 base from V and 9 bases from J, with 17 bases between. This CDR3 is CASSLIRGAFGEQFF. The CDR3 DNA reads as TGCGCCAGCAGCTTGATAAGGGGGGCCTTTGGTGAGCAGTTCTTC.

A few counts support this clonotype. CDR3 sequence: CSAPKTAGGRPNEQFF. The DNA for the CDR3 is TGCAGTGCTCCCAAAACGGCGGGGGGCAGACCTAATGAGCAGTTCTTC. The chain uses TRBV20-1 and TRBJ2-1; 8 nucleotides line up with TRBD2. V shed 5 bases and J 7 bases; nucleotides not matched to a gene: 16. This CDR3 contains 16 residues. Germline CDR1 is DFQATT and CDR2 is SNEGSKA (reference sequence).